This TCR beta chain was sequenced during a study of shared clonotypes between healthy human individuals. Germline values: CDR1 MNHNS, CDR2 SASEGT. CDR3 length: 15 residues. Trimming stripped 5 bases from V and 2 bases from J, with 14 bases between. TCRdb keeps only in-frame clones here, not all; method: immunoSEQ multiplex PCR. The profile shows approximately 2.5 million clones, around 90% of them singletons. Splitting the CD4+ cells yielded a CD45RA+ naive subset and a CD45RA-negative memory subset. The sample consisted of naive CD4+ T cells sorted from blood. As for subset: CD45RA+ positively selected. The genes are TRBV6-1 and TRBJ2-3; TRBD1 or TRBD2 may be the D gene (5 bases each). This receptor was taken from a man between 18 and 35 years old in good health. CDR3 nucleotides: TGTGCCAGCAGTCGGGACCCCAGGGACACAGATACGCAGTATTTT. The encoded protein is CASSRDPRDTDTQYF.